Sequencing of this T cell receptor (beta chain) was carried out in a study of T cell responses to AZD1222 COVID-19 vaccine listed by TCRdb under 2021. Turning to the overall study: TCR sequencing was performed for 230 to 250 trial participants, of whom some 200 were given two doses of AZD1222 and around 25 were given two doses of MenACWY control vaccine. Enrollment into the trials was organized by age into subgroups of 18-55, 56-69 and 70-plus years, and those subgroups contained approximately 160, 26 and 62 TCR-sequenced participants, respectively. Results the study describes overall, beyond this receptor: After two AZD1222 doses, spike-specific TCR breadth and depth were significantly higher than at day 0 and than in MenACWY recipients. Vaccine-associated CD4 TCRs spanned the whole spike protein, with dominant responses in regions 160-218 and 743-854. In the small 56-69-year group, the increase in depth fell short of significance, most likely because of low power. Reportedly, almost half of the unique spike-specific TCRs recognized epitopes lying outside the regions that are mutated in the B.1.351 and B.1.1.7 variants. Because no samples from the day 14 peak response were available, repertoires could be characterized only after the peak T cell response. Participants were mostly white British and included more females than males, and it was suggested by the authors that clonal diversity may have been underestimated. Only five to seven AZD1222 recipients were SARS-CoV-2 seropositive at baseline, limiting conclusions about previously exposed vaccinees.

As to this clone: It lacks a known antigen. Nothing much larger sits one base from this clone, and base qualities are not available.

What this sample's time point label stands for: about 28 days (+/-7) after the second vaccine dose. Because spike-specific TCR depth and breadth did not differ between the two schedules, AZD1222 recipients who got a second dose at roughly 4 weeks were pooled with those who got a second dose at roughly 12 weeks. Vaccinee samples came from UK trials COV001 and COV002, including a single-blind randomized controlled phase 2/3 trial of AZD1222 (ChAdOx1 nCoV-19) in healthy adults. For TCRbeta chain sequencing, PBMC samples from trial participants were taken at day 0 and at day 28 after the second dose. The CDR3 regions of human TCRbeta chains were analyzed by immunosequencing. On the authors' methods: Repertoire TCRs were checked for matches against a reference library of SARS-CoV-2-specific TCRs that had been generated using the MIRA antigen-specificity platform. Breadth meant the fraction of unique TCRs that were SARS-CoV-2-associated, whereas depth meant the fraction of total T cells that were SARS-CoV-2-associated. Using the MIRA data, each spike-specific TCR was mapped to the spike region that the TCR reacts to and placed in a CD4 or CD8 class. Log10-transformed breadth and depth values were compared by one-way ANOVA with Sidak's multiple comparisons tests. The clones in this table, taken by TCRdb from immuneACCESS, are in-frame only. Not every clone is retained; where verified, under half of the shortfall comes from an unresolved V gene, and the cause of the rest is unknown. D and trimming come from the DNA, and the V and J calls and clone size come from that table. A total of roughly 180,000 clones appear in this sample, 80% to 95% of them only once. The ten largest clones capture about 2.1% of the sample.

From a lookup of the germline V gene, CDR1 and CDR2 are SGHRS and YFSETQ. The CDR3, cysteine through phenylalanine, is 14 amino acids long. Of all the DNA, just the CDR3 is kept, 42 bases in frame from base 1. For this chain, trimming is 4 bases at the V end and 3 bases at the J end, and the number of junction bases without a gene match is 6. Sample: peripheral blood, taken 28 days after the second AZD1222 dose. This clonotype originated in an adult who received the AZD1222 COVID-19 vaccine. In this chain, TRBV5-1 is recombined with TRBJ1-1; 7 of the junction bases match TRBD1. The nucleotides read TGCGCCAGCAGCAGCAGGGGGTCGGACACTGAAGCTTTCTTT. It is translated as CASSSRGSDTEAFF.